The subject of this entry is one T cell receptor beta chain. Its cognate antigen is unknown. Germline CDR1 DFQATT, CDR2 SNEGSKA (reference sequence). J was trimmed by 6 bases and V by 0 bases; bases with no gene match: 6. CDR3 length: 15 amino acids. The sample belongs to a study of T cells after yellow fever vaccination. Regarding the study as a whole: The appearance of a small share of clonotypes in both CD4 and CD8 compartments was observed. Clones that expanded after primary vaccination mostly reappeared after the booster (approximately 96% CD4, 88% CD8).

MiXCR, applied by TCRdb to the 5' RACE reads, yields one record per CDR3 protein. The profile shows about 260,000 distinct CDR3 sequences, roughly 4.8% of them singletons. The TCR sequence derives from a man younger than 35 who received the YFV17D yellow fever vaccine. This chain joins TRBV20-1 and TRBJ2-1; 9 positions match TRBD2. The input for sequencing was CD4+ T cells sorted from PBMCs, taken on the day of the yellow fever booster vaccination. CDR3 region: CSARDLRGGRNEQFF. DNA for the CDR3: TGCAGTGCTAGAGATCTGCGGGGGGGCCGCAATGAGCAGTTCTTC.